These 23 T cell receptor beta chains were sequenced from one sample in a study of beta chain features in type 1 diabetes. What these receptors recognize is not known. Overall study results and limits: Type 1 diabetes patients had moderately but significantly shorter TCRB CDR3s in all four CD4+ subsets.

Expressed TCRB transcripts were sequenced because the isolated RNA had all been reverse transcribed beforehand. Using immunoSEQ multiplex PCR, the repertoire was profiled, and TCRdb retains in-frame clones only, with some absent. The sample has around 710,000 clones, under 15% seen once. Material for sequencing was naive CD4+ T cells from blood. These receptor sequences come from a man aged 30-40 years with type 1 diabetes.

This clone was picked up a small number of times. The identical CDR3 is also encoded by other nucleotide sequences in the sample. The chain couples TRBV2 to TRBJ2-5; D gene uncertain. The CDR3 covers 11 residues. Germline V lookup: CDR1 SNHLY, CDR2 FYNNEI. Between the trimmed V and J ends, which lost 2 bases and 4 bases, there was a span of 2 bases. The CDR3 reads CASSERETQYF. DNA for the CDR3: TGTGCCAGCAGTGAAAGAGAGACCCAGTACTTC.

The chain combines TRBV4-2 with TRBJ2-5, with TRBD2 matching 8 bases. J gave up 5 bases and V 0 bases, and 11 bases lay outside the gene matches. The CDR3 covers 17 residues. The germline V gene has CDR1 LGHNA and CDR2 YNFKEQ. The CDR3 sequence is CASSQDSGLARGETQYF. The CDR3 nucleotides are TGTGCCAGCAGCCAAGATTCTGGACTAGCTCGAGGGGAGACCCAGTACTTC.

This clone was observed a few times. CDR3 nucleotides: TGTGCCAGCAGCTTAGCGCGGGGCCTAGAGGGTGAGCAGTTCTTC. Amino acid sequence: CASSLARGLEGEQFF. The rearrangement uses TRBV7-9 and TRBJ2-1; TRBD2 is a possible D gene (6 bases). Deletions cut 0 bases from V and 9 bases from J, with 15 bases between. The CDR3 is 15 amino acids. CDR1 and CDR2 (germline): SEHNR, FQNEAQ (reference sequence). The entire variable domain, with the rest obtained from reference TRBV7-9 and TRBJ2-1, is as follows: DTGVSQNPRHKITKRGQNVTFRCDPISEHNRLYWYRQTLGQGPEFLTYFQNEAQLEKSRLLSDRFSAERPKGSFSTLEIQRTEQGDSAMYLCASSLARGLEGEQFFGPGTRLTVL.

The chain uses TRBV7-2 and TRBJ1-5; D might be TRBD1 (5 bases). This CDR3 region has 14 residues. The V end was cut by 5 bases, the J end by 5 bases, with 13 bases between. Germline-derived CDR1 and CDR2 are SGHTA and FQGNSA. CDR3 coding DNA: TGTGCCAGCAGCCCTGCAGGGAGTCATCAGCCCCAGCATTTT. Translating gives CASSPAGSHQPQHF.

The genes are TRBV7-9 and TRBJ2-5; 8 nucleotides align to TRBD1. The V and J ends lost 2 bases and 4 bases, in that order; junction bases with no gene match: 9. This CDR3 is built from 16 residues. Per the germline V gene, CDR1 is SEHNR and CDR2 is FQNEAQ (reference sequence). The CDR3: CASSLTTGVSPETQYF. CDR3 coding DNA: TGTGCCAGCAGCTTAACGACAGGGGTTTCCCCAGAGACCCAGTACTTC.

The rearrangement links TRBV6-6 to TRBJ2-5; the match to TRBD2 covers 12 bases. Germline V CDR1 and CDR2: MNHNY, SVGAGI (reference sequence). The ends lost 7 bases at V and 5 bases at J; junction bases unmatched: 11. This CDR3 spans 16 amino acids. For the CDR3, the DNA is TGTGCCAGCACCACACTGGCTAGCGGGGGGGTGGAGACCCAGTACTTC. This encodes CASTTLASGGVETQYF.

V is TRBV11-3 and J is TRBJ2-1, with 13 bases identical to TRBD2. Germline loops: CDR1 SGHNT, CDR2 YENEEA. This CDR3 comprises 15 residues. The V segment lost 4 bases and the J segment 3 bases; nucleotides outside the gene matches: 0. Here the CDR3 reads CASSWTSGGYNEQFF. CDR3 DNA: TGTGCCAGCAGCTGGACTAGCGGGGGCTACAATGAGCAGTTCTTC.

This chain links TRBV9 with TRBJ2-2; either TRBD1 or TRBD2 may fit D (6 bases each). The V end lost 0 bases, the J end lost 8 bases, and 17 bases lay between the germline ends. This CDR3 region has 16 residues. The germline V gene has CDR1 SGDLS and CDR2 YYNGEE. The chain's CDR3 is CASSVVSGATAGELFF. Written as DNA, the CDR3 is TGTGCCAGCAGCGTAGTCTCGGGGGCCACCGCGGGGGAGCTGTTTTTT.

J is TRBJ1-2 and V is TRBV7-8; D remains ambiguous. The ends were cut back, 5 bases at V and 5 bases at J, with 12 bases in the middle. CDR1 and CDR2 (germline): SGHVS, FQNEAQ. The CDR3 sequence is 13 residues long. The CDR3 loop reads CASSPLDGYGYTF. The CDR3 DNA is TGTGCCAGCAGCCCGTTAGACGGATATGGCTACACCTTC.

This clone was found a few times. The J gene is TRBJ2-5, the V gene TRBV4-2; tentatively, D is TRBD1 (5 bases). The V gene's germline CDR1 is LGHNA and CDR2 YNFKEQ. V shed 1 base and J shed 0 bases, with 12 bases lying between them. This CDR3 is 16 amino acids long. Here the CDR3 reads CASSQVQRGHQETQYF. In nucleotides, the CDR3 is TGTGCCAGCAGCCAAGTACAAAGGGGCCACCAAGAGACCCAGTACTTC.

The rearrangement links TRBV25-1 to TRBJ2-6, with unresolved D. The germline CDR1 and CDR2 sequences are MGHDK and SYGVNS. This CDR3 region has 15 residues. With 4 bases removed from V and 0 bases from J, the gap between germline ends came to 7 bases. CDR3 coding DNA: TGTGCCAGCAGTGCGGTGAACTCTGGGGCCAACGTCCTGACTTTC. Its translation: CASSAVNSGANVLTF.

The chain uses TRBV27 and TRBJ1-4; D ambiguous. Germline lookup yields CDR1 MNHEY and CDR2 SMNVEV (reference sequence). The ends were cut back, 1 base at V and 6 bases at J, with 0 bases in the middle. The CDR3 is 11 amino acids. The CDR3 region has the DNA TGTGCCAGCAGTTTATATGAAAAACTGTTTTTT. Residues: CASSLYEKLFF.

The chain recombines TRBV19 with TRBJ2-5; 7 nucleotides agree with TRBD1. Germline V lookup: CDR1 LNHDA, CDR2 SQIVND (reference sequence). With 4 bases clipped from V and 2 bases from J, the junction kept 4 bases outside the gene matches. The CDR3 runs 14 residues. CDR3 sequence: CASSTGTVQETQYF. In DNA form, the CDR3 reads TGTGCCAGTAGTACCGGGACAGTTCAAGAGACCCAGTACTTC.

This clone was found a few times. The rearrangement links TRBV7-2 to TRBJ2-3; 8 bases are shared with TRBD2. Germline V lookup: CDR1 SGHTA, CDR2 FQGNSA. The CDR3 has 15 residues. J lost 6 bases, V lost 2 bases, and 7 bases had no gene match. DNA for the CDR3: TGTGCCAGCAGCTTACGTAGCGGGGTCGCTGATACGCAGTATTTT. It encodes CASSLRSGVADTQYF.

This clone was found a few times. The rearrangement joins TRBV30 to TRBJ2-2; TRBD1 aligns across 10 bases. The CDR3 covers 17 residues. Germline CDR1 and CDR2: GTSNPN and SVGIG (reference sequence). The junction had 7 bases not matched to a gene; V was cut back by 3 bases and J by 0 bases. The CDR3 protein is CAWRPGQGISNTGELFF. CDR3 in DNA: TGTGCCTGGAGGCCGGGACAGGGGATTTCGAACACCGGGGAGCTGTTTTTT.

This clone was counted only a few times. This chain connects TRBV12-5 to TRBJ2-7, with D tentatively TRBD1 (6 bases). The ends were cut back, 5 bases at V and 6 bases at J, with 11 bases in the middle. CDR3 size: 12 residues. The germline V gene has CDR1 LGHNT and CDR2 FRNRAP. The CDR3 sequence is CASGPTGLEQYF. CDR3 coding DNA: TGTGCTAGTGGTCCCACAGGGCTCGAGCAGTACTTC.

There are a few counts of this clone. V is TRBV6-6 and J is TRBJ2-7; D tentatively fits TRBD1 or TRBD2 (5 bases each). Trimming took 1 base from V and 1 from J, leaving 11 bases between them. This CDR3 spans 15 amino acids. Germline V gene sequence: CDR1 MNHNY, CDR2 SVGAGI (reference sequence). The CDR3 coding sequence is TGTGCCAGCAGTTACTTAGGGACCTTATCCTACGAGCAGTACTTC. Translation: CASSYLGTLSYEQYF.

The chain links TRBV19 to TRBJ2-5; TRBD1 is a possible D gene (5 bases). The CDR3 loop spans 13 amino acids. Germline V CDR1 and CDR2: LNHDA, SQIVND (reference sequence). Trimming left V 6 bases short and J 2 bases short, with 10 bases between. CDR3 coding DNA: TGTGCCAGTAGCGAACAGGCTCAAGAGACCCAGTACTTC. It encodes CASSEQAQETQYF.

The rearrangement links TRBV7-2 to TRBJ2-6, with D perhaps TRBD2 (6 bases). Germline V lookup: CDR1 SGHTA, CDR2 FQGNSA. The CDR3 consists of 16 residues. V was pared by 5 bases and J by 0 bases, with 11 bases between. DNA for the CDR3: TGTGCCAGCAGCCCTGACGGGAGCTCTGGGGCCAACGTCCTGACTTTC. This codes for CASSPDGSSGANVLTF.

This clone was observed a few times. The V call is TRBV7-8, the J call TRBJ1-6; D possibly corresponds to TRBD1 (5 bases). Germline V gene sequence: CDR1 SGHVS, CDR2 FQNEAQ. The V end lost 5 bases, the J end lost 6 bases, and 11 bases lay between the germline ends. The CDR3 sequence is 14 residues long. Written as DNA, the CDR3 is TGTGCCAGCAGCACCCGGGACCTTAATTCACCCCTCCACTTT. Translating it yields CASSTRDLNSPLHF.

The genes are TRBV4-3 and TRBJ2-7, with unresolved D. The V end was cut by 0 bases, the J end by 2 bases, with 5 bases between. CDR1 is LGHNA, CDR2 YSLEER, per germline. The CDR3 extends over 13 amino acids. The CDR3 is CASSQDGAYEQYF. The CDR3, as DNA: TGCGCCAGCAGCCAAGATGGGGCCTACGAGCAGTACTTC.

This clone came up a few times. This chain joins TRBV30 and TRBJ1-2; 8 bases fit TRBD1. V was pared by 1 base and J by 4 bases, with 8 bases of the junction left unmatched. Germline V gene lookup returns CDR1 GTSNPN and CDR2 SVGIG (reference sequence). This CDR3 has 15 amino acids. CDR3 sequence: CAWSGGQGSGYGYTF. CDR3 sequence (DNA): TGTGCCTGGAGTGGAGGACAGGGTAGTGGCTATGGCTACACCTTC.

V is TRBV4-3 and J is TRBJ1-2, with TRBD1 identical over 8 bases. Germline V lookup: CDR1 LGHNA, CDR2 YSLEER. The CDR3 is made up of 15 amino acids. The ends lost 1 base at V and 3 bases at J; junction bases unmatched: 4. The CDR3 DNA reads as TGCGCCAGCAGCCAAGGGACAGGGTCGGACTATGGCTACACCTTC. Protein product: CASSQGTGSDYGYTF.